This T cell receptor beta chain was obtained from a study of regulatory T cells in long-lasting Graves disease. This sample's time point: newly diagnosed GD, antithyroid drugs for less than 3 months. RNA from PBMCs was the source of the TCR library. Libraries of TCR beta came from iRepertoire HTBI primers plus Arm-PCR of CDR3 regions. TCRdb used MiXCR to reprocess the multiplex PCR reads, holding one entry per CDR3 protein. The sample records roughly 400,000 distinct CDR3 sequences, 15% being singletons. This CDR3 is 14 amino acids long. V lost 2 bases, J lost 2 bases, and 9 bases lay in between. Germline assignment: CDR1 MNHEY and CDR2 SVGEGT. The table lists this clonotype with many counts. The same data also went into a second study, on T cells in Graves' hyperthyroidism and ophthalmopathy. As reported in that work: Median prediction lead before ophthalmopathy onset was about 6.5 months with the model.

This chain connects TRBV6-2 or TRBV6-3 to TRBJ1-1; tentative D call: TRBD1 (6 bases). The receptor comes from a woman aged 40 to 50 with Graves disease. This material consisted of peripheral blood mononuclear cells (PBMCs), taken at new diagnosis, from a patient treated with antithyroid drugs. Here the CDR3 DNA reads TGTGCCAGCAGTTACAGGGGACACAACACTGAAGCTTTCTTT. It specifies CASSYRGHNTEAFF.